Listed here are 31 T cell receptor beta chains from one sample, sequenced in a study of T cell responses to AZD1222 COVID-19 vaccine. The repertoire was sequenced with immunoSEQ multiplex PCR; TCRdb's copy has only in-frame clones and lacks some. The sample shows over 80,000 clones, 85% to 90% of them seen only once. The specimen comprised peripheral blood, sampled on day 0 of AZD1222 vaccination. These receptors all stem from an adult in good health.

CDR3 loop: CASSYSGDRLTYEQYF. The CDR3 region has the DNA TGTGCCAGCAGTTACTCAGGGGACAGGTTGACCTACGAGCAGTACTTC. The chain uses TRBV6-5 and TRBJ2-7; 8 bases map to TRBD1. J was trimmed by 2 bases and V by 0 bases; bases with no gene match: 6. CDR3 length equals 16 residues. The germline CDR1 and CDR2 sequences are MNHEY and SVGAGI.

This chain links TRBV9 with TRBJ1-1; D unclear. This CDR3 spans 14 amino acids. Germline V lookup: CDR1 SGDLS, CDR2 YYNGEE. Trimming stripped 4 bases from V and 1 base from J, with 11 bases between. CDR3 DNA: TGTGCCAGCAGCTCCAAAAGGAGGAACACTGAAGCTTTCTTT. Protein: CASSSKRRNTEAFF.

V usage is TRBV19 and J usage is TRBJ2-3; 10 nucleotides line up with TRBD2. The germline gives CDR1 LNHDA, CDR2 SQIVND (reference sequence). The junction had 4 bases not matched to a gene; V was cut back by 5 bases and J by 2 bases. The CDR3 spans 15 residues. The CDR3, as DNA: TGTGCCAGTAGTGGACTAGCGGACTACACAGATACGCAGTATTTT. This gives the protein CASSGLADYTDTQYF.

The CDR3 region is CATSDATSGRYNEQFF. CDR3 coding DNA: TGTGCCACCAGTGACGCCACTAGCGGGAGGTACAATGAGCAGTTCTTC. The V call is TRBV24-1, the J call TRBJ2-1, with 12 bases aligning to TRBD2. This CDR3 is built from 16 residues. J lost 4 bases, V lost 4 bases, and 4 bases had no gene match. The V gene's germline CDR1 is KGHDR and CDR2 SFDVKD.

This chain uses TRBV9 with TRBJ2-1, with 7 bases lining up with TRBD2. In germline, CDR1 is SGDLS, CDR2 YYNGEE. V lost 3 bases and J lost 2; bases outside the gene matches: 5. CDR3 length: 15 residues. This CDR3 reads CASSGSGPPYNEQFF. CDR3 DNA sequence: TGTGCCAGCAGCGGTAGCGGGCCGCCCTACAATGAGCAGTTCTTC.

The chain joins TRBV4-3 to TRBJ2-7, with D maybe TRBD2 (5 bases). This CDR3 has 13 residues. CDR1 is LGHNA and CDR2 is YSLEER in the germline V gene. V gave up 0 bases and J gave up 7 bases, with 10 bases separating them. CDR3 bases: TGCGCCAGCAGCCAAGACCGGACTTGGGAGCAGTACTTC. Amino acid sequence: CASSQDRTWEQYF.

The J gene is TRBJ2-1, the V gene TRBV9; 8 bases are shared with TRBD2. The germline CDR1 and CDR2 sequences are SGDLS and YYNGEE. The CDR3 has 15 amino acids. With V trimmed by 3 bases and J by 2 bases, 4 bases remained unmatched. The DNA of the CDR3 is TGTGCCAGCAGCGACAGCGGGAGTCCCTACAATGAGCAGTTCTTC. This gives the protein CASSDSGSPYNEQFF.

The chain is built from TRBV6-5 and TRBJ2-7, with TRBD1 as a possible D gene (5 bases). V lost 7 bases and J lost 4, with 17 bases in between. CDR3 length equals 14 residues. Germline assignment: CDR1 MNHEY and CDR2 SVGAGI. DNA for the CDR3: TGTGCCAGCATGGGGCCCTACCCCCCTTACGAGCAGTACTTC. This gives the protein CASMGPYPPYEQYF.

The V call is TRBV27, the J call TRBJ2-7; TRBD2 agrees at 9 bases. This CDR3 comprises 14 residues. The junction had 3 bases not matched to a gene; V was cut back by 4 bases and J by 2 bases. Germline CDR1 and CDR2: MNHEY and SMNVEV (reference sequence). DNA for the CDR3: TGTGCCAGCAGTTGGGCTAGCGGGACCTACGAGCAGTACTTC. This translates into CASSWASGTYEQYF.

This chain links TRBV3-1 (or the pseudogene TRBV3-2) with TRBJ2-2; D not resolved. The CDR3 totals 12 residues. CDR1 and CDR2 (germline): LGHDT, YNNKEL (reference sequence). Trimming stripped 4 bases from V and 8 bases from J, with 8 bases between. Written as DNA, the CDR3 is TGTGCCAGCAGCCCGTTAGCTGGGGAGCTGTTTTTT. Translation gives CASSPLAGELFF.

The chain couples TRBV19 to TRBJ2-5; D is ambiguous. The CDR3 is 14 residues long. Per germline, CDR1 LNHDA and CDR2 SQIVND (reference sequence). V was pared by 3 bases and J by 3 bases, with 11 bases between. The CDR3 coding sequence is TGTGCCAGTAGTATTGGTGGCCGAAAAGAGACCCAGTACTTC. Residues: CASSIGGRKETQYF.

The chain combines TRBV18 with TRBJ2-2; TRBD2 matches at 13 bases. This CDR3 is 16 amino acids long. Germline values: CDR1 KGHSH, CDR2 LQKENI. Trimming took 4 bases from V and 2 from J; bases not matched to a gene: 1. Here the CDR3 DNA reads TGTGCCAGCTCACTGGGACTAGCGGGAAACACCGGGGAGCTGTTTTTT. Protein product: CASSLGLAGNTGELFF.

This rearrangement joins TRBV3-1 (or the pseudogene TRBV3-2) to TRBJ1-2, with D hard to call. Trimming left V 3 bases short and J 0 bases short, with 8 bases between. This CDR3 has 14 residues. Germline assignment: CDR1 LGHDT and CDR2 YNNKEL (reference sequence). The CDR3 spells CASSHPEANYGYTF. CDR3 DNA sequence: TGTGCCAGCAGCCACCCGGAGGCTAACTATGGCTACACCTTC.

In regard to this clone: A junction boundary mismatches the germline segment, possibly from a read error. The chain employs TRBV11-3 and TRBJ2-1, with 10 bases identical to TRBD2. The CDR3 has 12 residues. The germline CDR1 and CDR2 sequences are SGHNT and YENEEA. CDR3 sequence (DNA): TGTGCCAGCAGTCTAGTTAGCGGGGGGCTGGTCTTC. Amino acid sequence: CASSLVSGGLVF.

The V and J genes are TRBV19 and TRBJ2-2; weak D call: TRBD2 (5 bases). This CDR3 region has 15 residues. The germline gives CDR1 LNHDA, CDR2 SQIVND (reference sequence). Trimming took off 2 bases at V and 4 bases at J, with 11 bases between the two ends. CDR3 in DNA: TGTGCCAGTAGTATATGGGGAGAGGGCACCGGGGAGCTGTTTTTT. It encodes CASSIWGEGTGELFF. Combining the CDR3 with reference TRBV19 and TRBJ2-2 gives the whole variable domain DGGITQSPKYLFRKEGQNVTLSCEQNLNHDAMYWYRQDPGQGLRLIYYSQIVNDFQKGDIAEGYSVSREKKESFPLTVTSAQKNPTAFYLCASSIWGEGTGELFFGEGSRLTVL.

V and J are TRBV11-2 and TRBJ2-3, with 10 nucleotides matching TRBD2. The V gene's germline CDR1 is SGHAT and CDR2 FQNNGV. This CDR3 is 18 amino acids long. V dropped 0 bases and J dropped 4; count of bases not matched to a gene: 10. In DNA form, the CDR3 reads TGTGCCAGCAGCTTAGAGGACTGGCTAGCGGGAGATCCAGATACGCAGTATTTT. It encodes CASSLEDWLAGDPDTQYF. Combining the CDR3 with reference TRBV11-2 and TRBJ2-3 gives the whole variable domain EAGVAQSPRYKIIEKRQSVAFWCNPISGHATLYWYQQILGQGPKLLIQFQNNGVVDDSQLPKDRFSAERLKGVDSTLKIQPAKLEDSAVYLCASSLEDWLAGDPDTQYFGPGTRLTVL.

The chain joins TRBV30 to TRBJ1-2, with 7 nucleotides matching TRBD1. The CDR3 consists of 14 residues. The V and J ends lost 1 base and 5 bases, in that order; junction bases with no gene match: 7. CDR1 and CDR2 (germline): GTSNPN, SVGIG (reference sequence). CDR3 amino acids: CAWSGKGASYGYTF. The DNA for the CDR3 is TGTGCCTGGAGTGGGAAGGGGGCGAGTTATGGCTACACCTTC. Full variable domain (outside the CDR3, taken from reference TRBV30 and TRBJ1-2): SQTIHQWPATLVQPVGSPLSLECTVEGTSNPNLYWYRQAAGRGLQLLFYSVGIGQISSEVPQNLSASRPQDRQFILSSKKLLLSDSGFYLCAWSGKGASYGYTFGSGTRLTVV.

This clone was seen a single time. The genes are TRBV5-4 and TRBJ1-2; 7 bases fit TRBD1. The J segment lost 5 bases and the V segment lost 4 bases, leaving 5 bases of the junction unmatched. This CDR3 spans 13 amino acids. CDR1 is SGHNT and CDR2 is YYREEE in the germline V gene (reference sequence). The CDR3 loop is CASSPPGGYGYTF. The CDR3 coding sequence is TGTGCCAGCAGCCCTCCAGGGGGTTATGGCTACACCTTC.

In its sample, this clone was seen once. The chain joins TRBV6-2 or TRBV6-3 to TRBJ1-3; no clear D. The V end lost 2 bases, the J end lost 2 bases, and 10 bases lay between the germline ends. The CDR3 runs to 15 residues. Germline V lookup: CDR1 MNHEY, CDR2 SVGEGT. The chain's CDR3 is CASSYATVAGNTIYF. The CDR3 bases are TGTGCCAGCAGTTACGCGACGGTGGCTGGAAACACCATATATTTT.

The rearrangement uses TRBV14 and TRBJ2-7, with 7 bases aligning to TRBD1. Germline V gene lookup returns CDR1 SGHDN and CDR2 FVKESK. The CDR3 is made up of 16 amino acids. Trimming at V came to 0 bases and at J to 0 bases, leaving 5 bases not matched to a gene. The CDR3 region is CASSQDAPGGSYEQYF. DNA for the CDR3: TGTGCCAGCAGCCAAGATGCGCCAGGGGGCTCCTACGAGCAGTACTTC.

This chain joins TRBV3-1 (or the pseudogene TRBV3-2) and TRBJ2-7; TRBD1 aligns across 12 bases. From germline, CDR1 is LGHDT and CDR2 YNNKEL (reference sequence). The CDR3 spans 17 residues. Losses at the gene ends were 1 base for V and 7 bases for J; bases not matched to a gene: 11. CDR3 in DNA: TGTGCCAGCAGCCAAGTTAGACCGGGACAGGGGGCTAAGGAGCAGTACTTC. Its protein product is CASSQVRPGQGAKEQYF.

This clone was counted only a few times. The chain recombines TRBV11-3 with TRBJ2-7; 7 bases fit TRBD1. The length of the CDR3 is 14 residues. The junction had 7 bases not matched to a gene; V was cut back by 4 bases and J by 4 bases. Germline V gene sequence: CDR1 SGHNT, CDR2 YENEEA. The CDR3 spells CASSSDRQDYEQYF. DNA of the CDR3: TGTGCCAGCAGCTCGGACAGGCAAGATTACGAGCAGTACTTC.

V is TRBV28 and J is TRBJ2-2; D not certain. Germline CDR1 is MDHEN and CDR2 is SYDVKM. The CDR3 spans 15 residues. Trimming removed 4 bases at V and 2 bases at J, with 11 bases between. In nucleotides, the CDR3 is TGTGCCAGCAGTTCCTCTCACGGAAACACCGGGGAGCTGTTTTTT. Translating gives CASSSSHGNTGELFF.

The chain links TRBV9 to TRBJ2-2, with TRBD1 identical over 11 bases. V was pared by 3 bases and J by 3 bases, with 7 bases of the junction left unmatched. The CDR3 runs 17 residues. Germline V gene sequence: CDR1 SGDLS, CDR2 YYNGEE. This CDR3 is CASSAGQGASYTGELFF. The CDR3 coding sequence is TGTGCCAGCAGCGCCGGACAGGGGGCATCGTACACCGGGGAGCTGTTTTTT.

CDR3 sequence: CATLGQGYEQYF. In DNA form, the CDR3 reads TGTGCCACGCTGGGGCAGGGCTACGAGCAGTACTTC. This rearrangement joins TRBV11-2 to TRBJ2-7; possible D gene TRBD1, 5 bases. This CDR3 comprises 12 residues. Germline V gene sequence: CDR1 SGHAT, CDR2 FQNNGV. The germline V and J ends were trimmed by 10 bases and 3 bases, with 13 bases remaining between them.

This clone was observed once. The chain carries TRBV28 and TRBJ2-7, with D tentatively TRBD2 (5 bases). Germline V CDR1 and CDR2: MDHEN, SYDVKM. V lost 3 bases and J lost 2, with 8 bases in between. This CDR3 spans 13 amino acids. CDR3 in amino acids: CASSFEGPYEQYF. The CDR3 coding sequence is TGTGCCAGCAGTTTTGAGGGTCCCTACGAGCAGTACTTC.

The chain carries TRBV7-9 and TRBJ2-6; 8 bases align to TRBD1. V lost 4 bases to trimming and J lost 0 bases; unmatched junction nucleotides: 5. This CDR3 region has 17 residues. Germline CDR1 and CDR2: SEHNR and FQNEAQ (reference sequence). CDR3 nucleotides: TGTGCCAGCAGCTCCGGACAGGGTAACTCTGGGGCCAACGTCCTGACTTTC. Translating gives CASSSGQGNSGANVLTF. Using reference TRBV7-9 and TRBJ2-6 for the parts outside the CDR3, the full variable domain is DTGVSQNPRHKITKRGQNVTFRCDPISEHNRLYWYRQTLGQGPEFLTYFQNEAQLEKSRLLSDRFSAERPKGSFSTLEIQRTEQGDSAMYLCASSSGQGNSGANVLTFGAGSRLTVL.

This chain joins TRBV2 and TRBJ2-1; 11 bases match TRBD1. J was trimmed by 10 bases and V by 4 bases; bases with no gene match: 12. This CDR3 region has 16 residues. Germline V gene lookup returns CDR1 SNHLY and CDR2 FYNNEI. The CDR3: CASSAGGGQGAWEQFF. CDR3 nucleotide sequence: TGTGCCAGCAGTGCAGGAGGAGGACAGGGGGCATGGGAGCAGTTCTTC.

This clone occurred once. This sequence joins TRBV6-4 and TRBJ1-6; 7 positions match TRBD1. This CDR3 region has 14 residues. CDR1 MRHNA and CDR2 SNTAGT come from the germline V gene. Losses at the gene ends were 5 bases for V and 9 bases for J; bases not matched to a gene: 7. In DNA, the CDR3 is TGTGCCAGCAGTCCCGACAGGGTCGGTTCACCCCTCCACTTT. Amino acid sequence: CASSPDRVGSPLHF.

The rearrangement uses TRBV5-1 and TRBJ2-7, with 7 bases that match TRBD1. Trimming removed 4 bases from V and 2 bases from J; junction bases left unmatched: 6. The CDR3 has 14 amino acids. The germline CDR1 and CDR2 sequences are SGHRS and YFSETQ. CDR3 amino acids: CASSPGGEPYEQYF. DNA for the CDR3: TGCGCCAGCAGCCCAGGGGGTGAACCCTACGAGCAGTACTTC.

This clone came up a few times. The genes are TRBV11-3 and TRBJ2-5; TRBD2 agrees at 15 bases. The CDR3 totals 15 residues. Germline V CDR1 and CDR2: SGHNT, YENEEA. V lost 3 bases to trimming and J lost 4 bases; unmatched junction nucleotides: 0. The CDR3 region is CASSLGLAGGETQYF. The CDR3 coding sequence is TGTGCCAGCAGCTTGGGACTAGCGGGGGGAGAGACCCAGTACTTC.